The T cell receptor (beta chain) described here comes from a study of cytomegalovirus exposure and HLA in healthy donors. PCR involved 60 Vbeta and 13 Jbeta primers. The data were produced by immunoSEQ multiplex PCR, yet TCRdb's version contains in-frame clones alone and is incomplete. This sample has approximately 220,000 clones; under 80% occur once, and the top ten carry roughly 2%. CDR1 is MNHNS, CDR2 SASEGT, per germline. V was clipped by 7 bases and J by 0 bases; unmatched bases: 2. The CDR3 spans 13 residues. Donors were nominally healthy when sampled, though unrecorded immune exposures were likely. This clone was counted only a few times. Its antigen remains unknown. General observations from the study: In a later analysis, common viral pathogens appeared linked to several of the most significant clusters. Reportedly, cytomegalovirus status was diagnosed with high sensitivity and specificity.

This receptor was identified in a woman in her thirties in good health and CMV-seronegative. Sequenced: PBMCs. This chain connects TRBV6-1 to TRBJ2-7; the match to TRBD1 covers 8 bases. CDR3 region: CASIGTGSYEQYF. The CDR3 bases are TGTGCCAGCATCGGGACAGGCTCCTACGAGCAGTACTTC.